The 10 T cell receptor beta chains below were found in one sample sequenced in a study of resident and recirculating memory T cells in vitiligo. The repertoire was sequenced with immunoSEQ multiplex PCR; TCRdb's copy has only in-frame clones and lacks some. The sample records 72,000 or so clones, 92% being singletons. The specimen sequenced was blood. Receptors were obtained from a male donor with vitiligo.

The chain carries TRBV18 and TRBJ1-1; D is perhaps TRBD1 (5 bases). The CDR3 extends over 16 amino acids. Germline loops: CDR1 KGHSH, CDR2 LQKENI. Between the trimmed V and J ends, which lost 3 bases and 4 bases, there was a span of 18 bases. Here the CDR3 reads CASSPRPAGDVTEAFF. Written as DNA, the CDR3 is TGTGCCAGCTCACCTCGCCCGGCGGGGGACGTCACTGAAGCTTTCTTT.

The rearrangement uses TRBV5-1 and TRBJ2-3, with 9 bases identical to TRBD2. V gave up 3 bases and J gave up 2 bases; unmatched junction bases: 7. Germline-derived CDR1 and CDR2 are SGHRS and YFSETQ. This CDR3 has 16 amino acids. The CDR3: CASSSGRLAATDTQYF. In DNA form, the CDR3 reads TGCGCCAGCAGCTCCGGCCGACTAGCGGCCACAGATACGCAGTATTTT.

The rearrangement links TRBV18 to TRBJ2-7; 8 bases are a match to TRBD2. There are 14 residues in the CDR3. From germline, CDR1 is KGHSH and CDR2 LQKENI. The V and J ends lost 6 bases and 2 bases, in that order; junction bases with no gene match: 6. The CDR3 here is CASSRSGTAYEQYF. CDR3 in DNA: TGTGCCAGCTCCCGTAGCGGGACGGCCTACGAGCAGTACTTC.

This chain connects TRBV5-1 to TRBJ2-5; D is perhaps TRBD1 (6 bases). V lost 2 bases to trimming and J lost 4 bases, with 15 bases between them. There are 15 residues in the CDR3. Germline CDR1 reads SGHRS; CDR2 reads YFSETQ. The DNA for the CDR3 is TGCGCCAGCAGCTTCTCCCAGGCAGGGGTAGAGACCCAGTACTTC. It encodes CASSFSQAGVETQYF.

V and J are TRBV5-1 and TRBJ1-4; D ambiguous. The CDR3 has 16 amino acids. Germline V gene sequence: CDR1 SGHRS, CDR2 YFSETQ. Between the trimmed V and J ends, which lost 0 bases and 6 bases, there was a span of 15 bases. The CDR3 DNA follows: TGCGCCAGCAGCTTGGACCCTCCATTAGGAGATGAAAAACTGTTTTTT. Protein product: CASSLDPPLGDEKLFF.

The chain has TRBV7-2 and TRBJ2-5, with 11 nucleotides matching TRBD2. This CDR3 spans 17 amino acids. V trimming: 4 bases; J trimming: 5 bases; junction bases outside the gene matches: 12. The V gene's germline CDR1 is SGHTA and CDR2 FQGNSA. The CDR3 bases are TGTGCCAGCAGCTCGCTGGGACTAGCGGCTTTTGGGGAGACCCAGTACTTC. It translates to CASSSLGLAAFGETQYF.

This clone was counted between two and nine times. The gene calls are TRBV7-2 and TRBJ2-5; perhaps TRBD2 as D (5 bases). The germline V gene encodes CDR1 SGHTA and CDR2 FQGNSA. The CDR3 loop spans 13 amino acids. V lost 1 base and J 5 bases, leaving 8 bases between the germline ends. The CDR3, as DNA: TGTGCCAGCAGCTTAGGGAGGAGTGAGACCCAGTACTTC. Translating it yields CASSLGRSETQYF.

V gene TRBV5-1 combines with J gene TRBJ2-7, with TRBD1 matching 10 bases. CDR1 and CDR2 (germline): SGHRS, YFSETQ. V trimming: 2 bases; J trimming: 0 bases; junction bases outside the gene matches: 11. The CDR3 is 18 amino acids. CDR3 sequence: CASSFDRGPKSSSYEQYF. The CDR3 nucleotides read TGCGCCAGCAGCTTTGACAGGGGGCCCAAATCGAGCTCCTACGAGCAGTACTTC.

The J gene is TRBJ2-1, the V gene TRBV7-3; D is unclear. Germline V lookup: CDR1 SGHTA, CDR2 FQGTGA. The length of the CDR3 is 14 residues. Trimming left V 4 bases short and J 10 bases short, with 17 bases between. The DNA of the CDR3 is TGTGCCAGCAGCTCCCTACTTACCGCGAGGGAGCAGTTCTTC. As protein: CASSSLLTAREQFF. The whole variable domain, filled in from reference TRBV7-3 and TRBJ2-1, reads GAGVSQTPSNKVTEKGKYVELRCDPISGHTALYWYRQSLGQGPEFLIYFQGTGAADDSGLPNDRFFAVRPEGSVSTLKIQRTERGDSAVYLCASSSLLTAREQFFGPGTRLTVL.

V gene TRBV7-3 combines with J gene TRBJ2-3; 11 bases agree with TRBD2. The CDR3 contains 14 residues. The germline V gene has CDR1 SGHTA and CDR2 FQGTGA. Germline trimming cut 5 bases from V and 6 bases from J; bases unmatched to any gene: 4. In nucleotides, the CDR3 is TGTGCCAGCAGCCCTCTAGCGGGAGGCGATACGCAGTATTTT. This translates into CASSPLAGGDTQYF.